Sequencing of this T cell receptor beta chain was carried out in a study of blood T cell repertoires in COVID-19 (dated by TCRdb to 2020 to 2021). As for the study more broadly: The collaborator samples originated in the United States, Italy and Spain and spanned the acute and convalescent phases of COVID-19. A freely available public database, intended as a resource for researchers studying the immune response to SARS-CoV-2, is where the repertoires were released. The samples were drawn from two sources: the first 160 participants of the ongoing ImmuneRACE study, and approximately 1,300 subjects contributed by 6 global collaborators. Deeply sampled blood TCRbeta repertoires from subjects exposed to, actively infected with, or recovered from COVID-19 were included in the dataset. A de-identified subject ID, COVID-19 status, age in years and sex were almost always included in the sample metadata. Where available, HLA class I and class II types were taken from metadata supplied by the sample provider and were not determined by assay-based typing. The material from the prospective study consisted of cDNA or gDNA derived from T cells, B-cell-depleted T cells, or PBMCs. Broad study findings and their caveats: How much clinical and demographic metadata was included differed by source and by participant, and the metadata was provided uncurated.

The immunoSEQ Assay, a bias-controlled multiplex PCR, was used to amplify TCRbeta CDR3 regions from genomic DNA. The paper's data handling went like this. The number of nucleated cells in each sample was estimated from the amplification of reference gene primers within the assay. To quantify the absolute abundance of each unique TCRbeta CDR3 rearrangement, sequence reads were collapsed and filtered. Productive Simpson clonality was computed per sample as the square root of Simpson's diversity index over productive rearrangements. TCRdb's version of the immuneACCESS table is confined to in-frame rearrangements and falls short of the full clone set. An unresolved V gene accounts for under half of the shortfall where checked; the remainder is of unknown origin. For V, J and clone size, that table is used; D and trimming come from the DNA. Recorded for this sample are about 180,000 clones; about four fifths of them occurred a single time. The leading ten clones occupy about 7.1% of the sample.

In the germline V gene (reference sequence), CDR1 corresponds to SGHKS and CDR2 to YYEKEE. The junction carries 10 bases between V and J, which are trimmed by 1 base and 3 bases respectively. The CDR3, cysteine through phenylalanine, is 15 amino acids long. Of the read, only the CDR3 DNA is kept; its 45 bases are in frame from base 1. As regards this clone: Its antigen is not yet known. The input lacks base qualities; no much larger clone sits a single base away.

One collaborating source in Seattle enrolled patients during active infection and followed them longitudinally through the course of disease. Collaborating institutions collected whole blood in K2EDTA tubes following their own protocols. For TCRbeta analysis, collaborator samples were shipped as frozen whole blood, as isolated PBMCs, or as DNA extracted from either sample type. The clonotype originates from a woman aged 70-85 years with COVID-19, enrolled during active disease. Sequenced: peripheral blood. The rearranged chain carries TRBV5-5 and TRBJ2-2; too little of a D gene remains to name it. The CDR3 protein: CASSLREVDTGELFF. The DNA sequence is TGTGCCAGCAGCTTGCGTGAGGTAGACACCGGGGAGCTGTTTTTT.